The clone carrying this T cell receptor (beta chain) was counted between two and nine times. For the second PCR, which ran for about 7 to 12 cycles, a sample-barcoded 5' primer and a J-beta primer mix were used. Carrying 12 random nucleotides, a template-switch adaptor labeled each individual cDNA molecule. TCRdb recomputed calls from the 5' RACE reads with MiXCR, one row per CDR3 protein. The repertoire has nearly 800,000 distinct CDR3 sequences, just under 25% of them found once; the top ten carry approximately 3.7%. Total RNA, at least 5.5 micrograms per sample, came from PBMCs. This sample is drawn from a study of blood T cells in healthy people across ages. Trimming left V 8 bases short and J 8 bases short, with 18 bases between. Germline V gives CDR1 LNHDA, CDR2 SQIVND (reference sequence). This CDR3 is 13 amino acids long. The sample also formed part of further work on T cells of mothers and their children.

Sequenced material: blood. The chain carries TRBV19 and TRBJ1-1; unclear D gene. The source of this sequence is a boy aged 10-17 years in good health. CDR3 sequence (DNA): TGTGCCAGTCGCGGGCAACGCAACCGGGAAGCTTTCTTT. This sequence encodes CASRGQRNREAFF.